This TCR beta chain was sequenced in a study of blood T cell repertoires in COVID-19. Across the study: Some COVID-19 samples were acute and others convalescent; all came from the United States, Italy and Spain.

CDR3 size: 12 residues. Germline values: CDR1 GTSNPN, CDR2 SVGIG (reference sequence). The V gene lost 2 bases and the J gene lost 12 bases, with 13 bases spanning the gap. Study members were between about 18 and 90 years old and lived in 25 or so US regions. Clones were read by immunoSEQ multiplex PCR, and TCRdb kept only the in-frame ones, dropping some. This sample carries some 190,000 clones, 70% to 90% of them seen once, and the ten largest clones take under 30%. The chain links TRBV30 to TRBJ1-4; D ambiguous. The clonotype was recovered from a woman aged 40-49 years in a cohort exposed to, infected with or recovered from COVID-19 (not recorded which). The sample comprised PBMCs or T cells enriched from blood (not recorded which). CDR3 in amino acids: CAWSLRTGELFF. The CDR3 DNA follows: TGTGCCTGGAGTTTGAGGACTGGGGAACTGTTTTTT.